This T cell receptor beta chain was found in a study of T-cell reconstitution after alpha-beta-depleted transplantation in children. During its preparation, the TCRbeta library received unique molecular identifiers. TCRdb analysed the PCR reads with MiXCR anew, one entry per CDR3 protein. This repertoire shows approximately 110,000 distinct CDR3 sequences, about 21% found once; its top ten account for about 11%. Regarding this clonotype: Its antigen is unidentified.

Overall study findings and caveats: Once a year had passed after transplant, T-cell counts and diversity came mostly from newly produced T cells. Expanded graft clones, several hundred of them, were reportedly the source of alpha-beta T cells about two months after transplant.

Germline values: CDR1 DFQATT, CDR2 SNEGSKA (reference sequence). CDR3 length: 19 amino acids. V shed 0 bases and J 0 bases; nucleotides not matched to a gene: 7. The sequences come from PBMCs, mostly from graft donor cells, collected 180 days after TCRalphabeta/CD19-depleted stem cell transplant. The chain employs TRBV20-1 and TRBJ2-6, with 11 bases identical to TRBD2. The source is a male patient aged 2 to 9 who had a stem cell transplant for chronic granulomatous disease, so the T cells may come from the graft donor. CDR3 sequence reads: CSARDRTSGSYSGANVLTF. CDR3 DNA sequence: TGCAGTGCTAGAGATCGGACTAGCGGGTCCTACTCTGGGGCCAACGTCCTGACTTTC.